The rows below give T cell receptor beta chains drawn from one sample of a study of beta chain features in type 1 diabetes. The protocol was immunoSEQ multiplex PCR, while the TCRdb copy is restricted to in-frame clones and leaves out a portion. The sample carries 600,000 or so clones, around an eighth recorded once. The sequenced material came from naive CD4+ T cells from blood. These receptors were taken from a man under 40 with type 1 diabetes. CDR3s include the opening cysteine and the closing phenylalanine or tryptophan. Fields, in order: clone size, D gene, J gene, V gene, CDR3 protein, CDR3 DNA. A D gene is named only where the DNA matches it firmly. The size entry is marked missing in some rows and otherwise reads once, few, many or a size class.

abundance: few; d_gene: -; j_gene: TRBJ2-1; v_gene: TRBV9; CDR3aa: CASSVRPSFNEQFF; CDR3nt: TGTGCCAGCAGCGTCAGGCCCTCTTTCAATGAGCAGTTCTTC
abundance: few; d_gene: -; j_gene: TRBJ2-7; v_gene: TRBV18; CDR3aa: CASSSSTGPRAGEQYF; CDR3nt: TGTGCCAGCTCATCGTCTACAGGGCCCCGGGCGGGCGAGCAGTACTTC
abundance: -; d_gene: -; j_gene: TRBJ2-5; v_gene: TRBV12-5; CDR3aa: CASGFGQKETQYF; CDR3nt: TGTGCTAGTGGTTTTGGTCAGAAGGAGACCCAGTACTTC
abundance: -; d_gene: -; j_gene: TRBJ2-2; v_gene: TRBV27; CDR3aa: CASSLFTGELFF; CDR3nt: TGTGCCAGCAGTCTGTTCACCGGGGAGCTGTTTTTT
abundance: few; d_gene: -; j_gene: TRBJ2-1; v_gene: TRBV9; CDR3aa: CASSVGPAGQPYNEQFF; CDR3nt: TGTGCCAGCAGCGTAGGTCCAGCGGGACAGCCCTACAATGAGCAGTTCTTC
abundance: -; d_gene: -; j_gene: TRBJ2-1; v_gene: TRBV4-3; CDR3aa: CASSSRLGDEQFF; CDR3nt: TGCGCCAGCAGCTCCCGTTTGGGGGATGAGCAGTTCTTC
abundance: -; d_gene: -; j_gene: TRBJ1-4; v_gene: TRBV7-9; CDR3aa: CASSAVGREKLFF; CDR3nt: TGTGCCAGCAGCGCGGTAGGAAGAGAAAAACTGTTTTTT
abundance: few; d_gene: TRBD1; j_gene: TRBJ2-2; v_gene: TRBV5-4; CDR3aa: CASSLALTGGRTGELFF; CDR3nt: TGTGCCAGCAGCTTGGCCTTAACAGGGGGACGGACCGGGGAGCTGTTTTTT
abundance: -; d_gene: -; j_gene: TRBJ2-3; v_gene: TRBV5-1; CDR3aa: CASSLNPSTDTQYF; CDR3nt: TGCGCCAGCAGCTTGAACCCATCCACAGATACGCAGTATTTT
abundance: -; d_gene: -; j_gene: TRBJ2-3; v_gene: TRBV4-3; CDR3aa: CASSQDNRDMADTQYF; CDR3nt: TGCGCCAGCAGCCAAGACAACAGGGACATGGCAGATACGCAGTATTTT